Listed below are T cell receptor beta chains from one sample, sequenced in a study of CD8+CD57+ T cells in acquired aplastic anemia. TCRdb re-called the reads through MiXCR, storing one row per CDR3 protein. Altogether 180,000 or so distinct CDR3 sequences are present, about 60% being singletons, with the ten largest covering about two fifths. The sequenced sample consisted of sorted CD4+, CD8+, or CD8+CD57+ T cells (not recorded which) from PBMCs. These receptors were collected from a human donor with aplastic anemia. Each CDR3 is given with its conserved first and last residue. The order of the fields is J gene, D gene, clone size, V gene, CDR3 protein, CDR3 DNA. D genes are given only for firm matches. Only some rows state a clone size, as once, few, many or a class for expanded clones.

>TRBJ1-2|NA|NA|TRBV20-1
CSARDPPGRGNYGYTF
TGCAGTGCTAGAGATCCCCCCGGGAGGGGCAACTATGGCTACACCTTC
>TRBJ2-2|TRBD1|many|TRBV10-3
CAISDDRDRGSGELFF
TGTGCCATCAGTGACGACCGGGACAGGGGGTCCGGGGAGCTGTTTTTT
>TRBJ2-7|NA|NA|TRBV11-2
CASSLINRRRGNLYEQYF
TGTGCCAGCAGCTTAATCAATAGGAGGCGGGGAAATCTATACGAGCAGTACTTC
>TRBJ1-2|NA|many|TRBV25-1
CASSFSSGHYGYTF
TGTGCCAGCAGCTTCTCTTCGGGACACTATGGCTACACCTTC
>TRBJ1-2|NA|few|TRBV6-4
CASSDRYGYTF
TGTGCCAGCAGTGATCGTTATGGCTACACCTTC
>TRBJ1-2|NA|NA|TRBV20-1
CSAPNRVLGYGYTF
TGCAGTGCTCCAAACAGGGTTCTTGGCTATGGCTACACCTTC
>TRBJ2-3|TRBD2|NA|TRBV4-3
CASSVPGLPTDTQYF
TGCGCCAGCAGCGTGCCGGGACTACCCACAGATACGCAGTATTTT
>TRBJ1-1|NA|many|TRBV7-9
CASNEQGAEAFF
TGTGCCAGCAACGAACAGGGTGCTGAAGCTTTCTTT
>TRBJ1-3|NA|NA|TRBV12-3/TRBV12-4
CASRQTDGNTIYF
TGTGCCAGCAGGCAGACAGATGGAAACACCATATATTTT
>TRBJ2-7|NA|NA|TRBV20-1
CSAGDMGLYEQYF
TGCAGTGCTGGGGACATGGGACTCTACGAGCAGTACTTC